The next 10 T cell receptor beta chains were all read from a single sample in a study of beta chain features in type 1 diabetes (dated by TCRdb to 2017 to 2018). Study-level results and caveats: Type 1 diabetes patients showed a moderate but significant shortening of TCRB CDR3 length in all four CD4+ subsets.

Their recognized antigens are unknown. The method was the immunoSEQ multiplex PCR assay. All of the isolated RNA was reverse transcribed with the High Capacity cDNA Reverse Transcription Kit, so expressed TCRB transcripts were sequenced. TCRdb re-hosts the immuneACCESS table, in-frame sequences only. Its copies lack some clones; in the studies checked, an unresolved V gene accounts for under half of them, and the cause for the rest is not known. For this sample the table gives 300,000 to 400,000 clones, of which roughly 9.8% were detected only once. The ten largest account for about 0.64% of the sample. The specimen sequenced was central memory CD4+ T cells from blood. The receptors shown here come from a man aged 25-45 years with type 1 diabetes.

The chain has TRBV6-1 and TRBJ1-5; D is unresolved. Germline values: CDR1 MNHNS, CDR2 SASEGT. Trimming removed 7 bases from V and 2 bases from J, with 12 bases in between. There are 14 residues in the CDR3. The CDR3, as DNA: TGTGCCAGCATTCCCTGGGTGGGCAATCAGCCCCAGCATTTT. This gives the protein CASIPWVGNQPQHF.

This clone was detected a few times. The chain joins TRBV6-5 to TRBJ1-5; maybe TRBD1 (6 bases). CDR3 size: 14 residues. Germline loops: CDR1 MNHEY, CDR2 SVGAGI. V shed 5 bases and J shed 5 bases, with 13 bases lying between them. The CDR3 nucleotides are TGTGCCAGCAGTAAACAGGGACGAGATCAGCCCCAGCATTTT. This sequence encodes CASSKQGRDQPQHF.

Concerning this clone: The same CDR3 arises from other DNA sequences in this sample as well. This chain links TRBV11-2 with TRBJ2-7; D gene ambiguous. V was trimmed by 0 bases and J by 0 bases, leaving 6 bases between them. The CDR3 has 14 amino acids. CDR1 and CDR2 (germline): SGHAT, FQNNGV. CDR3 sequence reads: CASSLDRTSYEQYF. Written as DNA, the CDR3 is TGTGCCAGCAGCTTAGACAGAACCTCCTACGAGCAGTACTTC. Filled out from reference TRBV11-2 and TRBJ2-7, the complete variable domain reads EAGVAQSPRYKIIEKRQSVAFWCNPISGHATLYWYQQILGQGPKLLIQFQNNGVVDDSQLPKDRFSAERLKGVDSTLKIQPAKLEDSAVYLCASSLDRTSYEQYFGPGTRLTVT.

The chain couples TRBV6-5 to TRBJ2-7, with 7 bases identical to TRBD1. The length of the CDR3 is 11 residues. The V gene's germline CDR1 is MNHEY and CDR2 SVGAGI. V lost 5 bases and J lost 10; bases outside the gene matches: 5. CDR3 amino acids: CASSRDSFQYF. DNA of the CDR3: TGTGCCAGCAGTCGGGACAGTTTCCAGTACTTC.

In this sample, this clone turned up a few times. CDR3 loop: CASSPNRLSYEQFF. CDR3 coding DNA: TGTGCCAGCAGCCCCAACAGGTTGTCCTATGAGCAGTTCTTC. This chain links TRBV7-8 with TRBJ2-1, with a possible D match to TRBD1 (5 bases). The V end lost 5 bases, the J end lost 8 bases, and 16 bases lay between the germline ends. The length of the CDR3 is 14 residues. Germline V gene lookup returns CDR1 SGHVS and CDR2 FQNEAQ.

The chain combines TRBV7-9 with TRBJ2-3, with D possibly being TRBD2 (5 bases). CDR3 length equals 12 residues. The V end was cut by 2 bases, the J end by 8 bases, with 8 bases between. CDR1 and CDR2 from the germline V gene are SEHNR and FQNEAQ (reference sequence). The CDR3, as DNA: TGTGCCAGCAGCTTAACGGCGGGTACGCAGTATTTT. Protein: CASSLTAGTQYF.

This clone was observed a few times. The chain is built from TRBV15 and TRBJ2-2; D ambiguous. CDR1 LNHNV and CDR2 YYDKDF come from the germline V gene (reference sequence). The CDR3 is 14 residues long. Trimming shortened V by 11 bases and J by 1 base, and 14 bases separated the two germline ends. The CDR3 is CASTLFGNTGELFF. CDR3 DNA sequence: TGTGCCTCCACTCTTTTTGGGAACACCGGGGAGCTGTTTTTT. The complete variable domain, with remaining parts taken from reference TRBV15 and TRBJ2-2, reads DAMVIQNPRYQVTQFGKPVTLSCSQTLNHNVMYWYQQKSSQAPKLLFHYYDKDFNNEADTPDNFQSRRPNTSFCFLDIRSPGLGDTAMYLCASTLFGNTGELFFGEGSRLTVL.

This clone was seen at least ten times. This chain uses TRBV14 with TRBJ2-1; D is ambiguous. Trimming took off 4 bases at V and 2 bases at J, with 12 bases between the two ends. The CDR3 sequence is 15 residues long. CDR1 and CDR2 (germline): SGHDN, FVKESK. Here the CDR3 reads CASSLQRGPYNEQFF. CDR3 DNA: TGTGCCAGCAGCCTACAGCGTGGGCCCTACAATGAGCAGTTCTTC. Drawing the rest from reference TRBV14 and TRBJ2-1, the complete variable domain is EAGVTQFPSHSVIEKGQTVTLRCDPISGHDNLYWYRRVMGKEIKFLLHFVKESKQDESGMPNNRFLAERTGGTYSTLKVQPAELEDSGVYFCASSLQRGPYNEQFFGPGTRLTVL.

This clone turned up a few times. The CDR3 loop is CASSPQYRSNEQFF. The CDR3 DNA follows: TGTGCCAGCTCACCACAATACAGGAGTAATGAGCAGTTCTTC. This chain joins TRBV18 and TRBJ2-1; D is perhaps TRBD1 (5 bases). Per the germline V gene, CDR1 is KGHSH and CDR2 is LQKENI. V lost 1 base, J lost 7 bases, and 11 bases lay in between. The CDR3 length is 14 residues.

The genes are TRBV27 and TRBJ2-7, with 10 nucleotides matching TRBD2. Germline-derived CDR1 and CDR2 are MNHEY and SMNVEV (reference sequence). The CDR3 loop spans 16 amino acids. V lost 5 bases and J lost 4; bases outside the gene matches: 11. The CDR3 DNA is TGTGCCAGCAGTGAATCTATGAGCGGGAGGGGATACGAGCAGTACTTC. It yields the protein CASSESMSGRGYEQYF.